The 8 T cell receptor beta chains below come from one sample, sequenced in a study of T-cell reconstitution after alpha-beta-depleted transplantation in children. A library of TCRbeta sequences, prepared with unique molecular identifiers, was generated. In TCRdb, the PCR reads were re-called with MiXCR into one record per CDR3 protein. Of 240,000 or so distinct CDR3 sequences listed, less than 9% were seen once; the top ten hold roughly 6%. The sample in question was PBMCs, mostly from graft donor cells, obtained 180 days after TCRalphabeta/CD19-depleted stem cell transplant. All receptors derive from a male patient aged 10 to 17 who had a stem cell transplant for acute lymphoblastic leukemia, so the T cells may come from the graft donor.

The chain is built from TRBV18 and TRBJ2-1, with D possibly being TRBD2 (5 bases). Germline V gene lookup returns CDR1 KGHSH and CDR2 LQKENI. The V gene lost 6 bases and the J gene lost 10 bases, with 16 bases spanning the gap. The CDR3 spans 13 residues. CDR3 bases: TGTGCCAGCTCGGCGGGTAAGTGGCCGGAGCAGTTCTTC. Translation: CASSAGKWPEQFF.

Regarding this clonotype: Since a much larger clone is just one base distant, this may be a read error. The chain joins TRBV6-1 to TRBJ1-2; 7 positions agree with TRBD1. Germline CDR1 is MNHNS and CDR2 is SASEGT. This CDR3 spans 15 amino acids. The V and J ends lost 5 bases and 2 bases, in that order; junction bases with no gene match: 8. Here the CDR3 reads CASSRRTGPNYGYTF. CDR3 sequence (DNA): TGTGCCAGCAGTCGCAGGACAGGCCCAAACTATGGCTACACCTTC.

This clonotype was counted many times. The CDR3 here is CSVEGTGGDGNTIYF. Here the CDR3 DNA reads TGCAGCGTTGAAGGGACAGGGGGCGACGGAAACACCATATATTTT. The chain links TRBV29-1 to TRBJ1-3; 11 bases are a match to TRBD1. The CDR3 is 15 residues long. CDR1 and CDR2 from the germline V gene are SQVTM and ANQGSEA. The J segment lost 4 bases and the V segment lost 1 base, leaving 3 bases of the junction unmatched.

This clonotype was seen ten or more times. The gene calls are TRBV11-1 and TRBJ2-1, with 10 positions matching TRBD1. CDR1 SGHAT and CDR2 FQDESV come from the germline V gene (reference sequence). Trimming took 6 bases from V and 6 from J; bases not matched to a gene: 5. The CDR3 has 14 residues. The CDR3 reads CASRSRTGGNEQFF. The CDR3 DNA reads TGTGCCAGCAGATCCCGGACAGGGGGCAATGAGCAGTTCTTC.

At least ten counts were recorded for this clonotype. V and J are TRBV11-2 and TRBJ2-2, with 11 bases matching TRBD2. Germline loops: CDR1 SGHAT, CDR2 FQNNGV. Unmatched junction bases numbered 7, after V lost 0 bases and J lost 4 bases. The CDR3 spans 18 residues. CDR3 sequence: CASSLEVRLAGGTGELFF. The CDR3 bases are TGTGCCAGCAGCTTAGAAGTCCGGCTAGCGGGAGGCACCGGGGAGCTGTTTTTT.

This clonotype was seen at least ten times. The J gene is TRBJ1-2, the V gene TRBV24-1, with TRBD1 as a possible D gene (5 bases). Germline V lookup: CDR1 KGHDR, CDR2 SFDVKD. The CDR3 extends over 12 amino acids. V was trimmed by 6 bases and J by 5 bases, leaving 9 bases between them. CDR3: CATSPGPYGYTF. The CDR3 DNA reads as TGTGCCACCAGTCCGGGGCCGTATGGCTACACCTTC.

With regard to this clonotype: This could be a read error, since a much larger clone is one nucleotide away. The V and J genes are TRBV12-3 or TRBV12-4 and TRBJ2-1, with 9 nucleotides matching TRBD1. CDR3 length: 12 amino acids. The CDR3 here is CASSLGGTGSVF. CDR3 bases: TGTGCCAGCAGTTTAGGAGGGACAGGGAGCGTCTTC.

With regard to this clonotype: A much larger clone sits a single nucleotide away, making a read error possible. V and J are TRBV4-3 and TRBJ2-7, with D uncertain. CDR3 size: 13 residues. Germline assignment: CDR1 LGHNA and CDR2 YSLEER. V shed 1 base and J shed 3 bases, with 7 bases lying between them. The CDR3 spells CASSQVWGYEQYF. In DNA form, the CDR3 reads TGCGCCAGCAGCCAAGTTTGGGGCTACGAGCAGTACTTC.